A selection of T cell receptor beta chains follows, all from one sample in a study of shared clonotypes between healthy human individuals. Some clones are missing from TCRdb's copy, which holds only in-frame ones; the method was immunoSEQ multiplex PCR. The sample lists 2,500,000 or so clones, around 90% occurring once. Sequenced: naive CD4+ T cells sorted from blood. These TCRs come from a man younger than 35 in good health. Both conserved end residues are part of each CDR3. The D gene is left open where the match is weak. Expanded clones get a size class; other rows say once, few or many, or leave the size out.

len: 11
abundance: once
d_gene: NA
j_gene: TRBJ2-5
v_gene: TRBV10-3
CDR3aa: CATRGGETQYF
CDR3nt: TGTGCCACCAGGGGCGGGGAGACCCAGTACTTC

len: 17
abundance: NA
d_gene: TRBD1
j_gene: TRBJ2-1
v_gene: TRBV9
CDR3aa: CASSVEKWTGTYNEQFF
CDR3nt: TGTGCCAGCAGCGTAGAAAAGTGGACAGGTACCTACAATGAGCAGTTCTTC

len: 14
abundance: NA
d_gene: NA
j_gene: TRBJ2-1
v_gene: TRBV12-1
CDR3aa: CASSHRQGGNEQFF
CDR3nt: TGTGCCAGCAGCCATCGACAGGGGGGGAATGAGCAGTTCTTC

len: 15
abundance: NA
d_gene: NA
j_gene: TRBJ2-1
v_gene: TRBV27
CDR3aa: CASSLSGGPYNEQFF
CDR3nt: TGTGCCAGCAGTTTGTCTGGGGGCCCCTACAATGAGCAGTTCTTC

len: 12
abundance: NA
d_gene: NA
j_gene: TRBJ2-7
v_gene: TRBV7-9
CDR3aa: CASSLMIYEQYF
CDR3nt: TGTGCCAGCAGCTTAATGATTTACGAGCAGTACTTC

len: 12
abundance: once
d_gene: NA
j_gene: TRBJ2-2
v_gene: TRBV9
CDR3aa: CASSVTDMELFF
CDR3nt: TGTGCCAGCAGCGTGACTGATATGGAGCTGTTTTTT

len: 17
abundance: NA
d_gene: TRBD1
j_gene: TRBJ2-3
v_gene: TRBV7-2
CDR3aa: CASSSTLGGRGGVTQYF
CDR3nt: TGTGCCAGCAGCTCCACTTTAGGGGGCCGAGGCGGAGTCACGCAGTATTTT

len: 13
abundance: NA
d_gene: NA
j_gene: TRBJ2-3
v_gene: TRBV7-9
CDR3aa: CASSLTGADTQYF
CDR3nt: TGTGCCAGCAGCTTAACAGGCGCAGATACGCAGTATTTT

len: 15
abundance: NA
d_gene: TRBD1
j_gene: TRBJ1-2
v_gene: TRBV28
CDR3aa: CASNEGQAANYGYTF
CDR3nt: TGTGCCAGCAATGAAGGACAGGCCGCTAACTATGGCTACACCTTC

len: 14
abundance: NA
d_gene: NA
j_gene: TRBJ1-6
v_gene: TRBV13
CDR3aa: CASSDERGNSPLHF
CDR3nt: TGTGCCAGCAGCGACGAGCGGGGTAATTCACCCCTCCACTTT

len: 13
abundance: NA
d_gene: NA
j_gene: TRBJ2-1
v_gene: TRBV9
CDR3aa: CASSVDQGREQFF
CDR3nt: TGTGCCAGCAGCGTAGATCAGGGTCGGGAGCAGTTCTTC

len: 16
abundance: NA
d_gene: TRBD2
j_gene: TRBJ2-3
v_gene: TRBV7-2
CDR3aa: CASRVLVAGGTDTQYF
CDR3nt: TGTGCCAGCAGAGTACTCGTGGCGGGAGGAACAGATACGCAGTATTTT

len: 16
abundance: once
d_gene: NA
j_gene: TRBJ1-6
v_gene: TRBV11-2
CDR3aa: CASSLTTGEGNSPLHF
CDR3nt: TGTGCCAGCAGCTTAACAACAGGAGAGGGAAATTCACCCCTCCACTTT

len: 14
abundance: NA
d_gene: NA
j_gene: TRBJ2-5
v_gene: TRBV5-4
CDR3aa: CASSSPGPQETQYF
CDR3nt: TGTGCCAGCAGCTCTCCAGGACCCCAAGAGACCCAGTACTTC

len: 14
abundance: NA
d_gene: NA
j_gene: TRBJ1-2
v_gene: TRBV12-5
CDR3aa: CASGAGGFGYGYTF
CDR3nt: TGTGCTAGTGGCGCGGGGGGATTCGGCTATGGCTACACCTTC